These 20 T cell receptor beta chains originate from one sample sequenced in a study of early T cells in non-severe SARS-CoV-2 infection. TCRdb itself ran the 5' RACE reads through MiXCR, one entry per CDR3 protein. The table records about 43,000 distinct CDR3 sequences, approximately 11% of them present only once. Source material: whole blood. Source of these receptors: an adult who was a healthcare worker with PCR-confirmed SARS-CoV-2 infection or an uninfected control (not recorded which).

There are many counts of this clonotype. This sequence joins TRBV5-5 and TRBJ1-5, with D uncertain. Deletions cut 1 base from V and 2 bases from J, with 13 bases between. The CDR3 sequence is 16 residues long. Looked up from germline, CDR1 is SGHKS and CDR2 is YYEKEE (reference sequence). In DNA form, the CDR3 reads TGTGCCAGCAGCTTGAGCCAGCTTGGTGGCAATCAGCCCCAGCATTTT. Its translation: CASSLSQLGGNQPQHF.

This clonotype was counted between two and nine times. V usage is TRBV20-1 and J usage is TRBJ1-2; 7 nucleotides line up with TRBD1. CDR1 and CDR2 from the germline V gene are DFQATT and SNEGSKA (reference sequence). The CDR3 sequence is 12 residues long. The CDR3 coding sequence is TGCAAGAGCCAGGGGGAAGACTCTGGCTACACCTTC. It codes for CKSQGEDSGYTF.

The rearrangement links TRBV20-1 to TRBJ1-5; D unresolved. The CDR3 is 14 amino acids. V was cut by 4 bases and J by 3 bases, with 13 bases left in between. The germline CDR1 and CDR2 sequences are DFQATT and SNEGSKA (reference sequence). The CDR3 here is CSANLLGPNQPQHF. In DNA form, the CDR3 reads TGCAGTGCTAACCTTTTGGGCCCCAATCAGCCCCAGCATTTT.

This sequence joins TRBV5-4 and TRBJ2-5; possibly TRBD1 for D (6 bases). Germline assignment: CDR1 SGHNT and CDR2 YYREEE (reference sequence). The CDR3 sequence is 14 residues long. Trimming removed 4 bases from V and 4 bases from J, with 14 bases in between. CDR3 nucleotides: TGTGCCAGCAGCCAACCACAGGGCGGAGAGACCCAGTACTTC. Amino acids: CASSQPQGGETQYF. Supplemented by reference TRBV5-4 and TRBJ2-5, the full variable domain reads ETGVTQSPTHLIKTRGQQVTLRCSSQSGHNTVSWYQQALGQGPQFIFQYYREEENGRGNFPPRFSGLQFPNYSSELNVNALELDDSALYLCASSQPQGGETQYFGPGTRLLVL.

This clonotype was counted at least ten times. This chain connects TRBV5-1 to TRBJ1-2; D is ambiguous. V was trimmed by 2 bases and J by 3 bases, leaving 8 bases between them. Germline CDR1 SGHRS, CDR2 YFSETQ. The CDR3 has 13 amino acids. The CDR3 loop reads CASSFGEHYGYTF. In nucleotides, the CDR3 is TGCGCCAGCAGCTTCGGTGAACACTATGGCTACACCTTC. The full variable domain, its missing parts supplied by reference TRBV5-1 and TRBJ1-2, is KAGVTQTPRYLIKTRGQQVTLSCSPISGHRSVSWYQQTPGQGLQFLFEYFSETQRNKGNFPGRFSGRQFSNSRSEMNVSTLELGDSALYLCASSFGEHYGYTFGSGTRLTVV.

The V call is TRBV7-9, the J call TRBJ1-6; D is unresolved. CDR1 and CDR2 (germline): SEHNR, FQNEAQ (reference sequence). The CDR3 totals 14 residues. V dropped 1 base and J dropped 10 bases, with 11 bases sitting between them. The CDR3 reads CASSLDGIYSPLHF. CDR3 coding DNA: TGTGCCAGCAGCTTAGATGGCATCTACTCACCCCTCCACTTT.

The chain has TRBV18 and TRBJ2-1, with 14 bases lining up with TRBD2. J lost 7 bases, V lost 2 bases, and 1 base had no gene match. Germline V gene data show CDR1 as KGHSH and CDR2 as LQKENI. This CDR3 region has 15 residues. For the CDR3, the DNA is TGTGCCAGCTCACCAGGGACTAGCGGGGGAAATGAGCAGTTCTTC. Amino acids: CASSPGTSGGNEQFF.

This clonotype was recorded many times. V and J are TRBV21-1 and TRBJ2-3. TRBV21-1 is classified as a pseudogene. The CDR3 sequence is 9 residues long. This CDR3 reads CATRDTQYF. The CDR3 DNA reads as TGTGCCACCAGAGATACGCAGTATTTT.

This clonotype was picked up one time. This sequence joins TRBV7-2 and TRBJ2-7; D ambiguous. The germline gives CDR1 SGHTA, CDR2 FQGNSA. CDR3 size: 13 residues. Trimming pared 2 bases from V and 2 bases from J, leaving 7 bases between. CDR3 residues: CASSLRVAYEQYF. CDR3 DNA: TGTGCCAGCAGCTTACGGGTTGCCTACGAGCAGTACTTC.

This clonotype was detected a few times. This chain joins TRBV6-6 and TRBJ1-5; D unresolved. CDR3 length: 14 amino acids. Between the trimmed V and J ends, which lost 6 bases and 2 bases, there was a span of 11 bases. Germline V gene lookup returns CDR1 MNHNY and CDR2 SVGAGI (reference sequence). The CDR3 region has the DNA TGTGCCAGCAGCTATTCCGGGGGCAATCAGCCCCAGCATTTT. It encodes CASSYSGGNQPQHF.

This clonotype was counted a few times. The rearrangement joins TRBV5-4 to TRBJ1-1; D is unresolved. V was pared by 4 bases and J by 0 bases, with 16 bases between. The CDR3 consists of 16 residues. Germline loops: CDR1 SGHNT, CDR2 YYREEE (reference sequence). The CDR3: CASSNLAGIMNTEAFF. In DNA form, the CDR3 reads TGTGCCAGCAGCAACTTAGCAGGAATTATGAACACTGAAGCTTTCTTT.

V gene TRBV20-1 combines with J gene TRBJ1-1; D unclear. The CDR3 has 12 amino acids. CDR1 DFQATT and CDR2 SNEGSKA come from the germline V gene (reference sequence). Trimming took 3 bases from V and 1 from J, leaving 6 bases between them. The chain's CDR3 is CSARGKNTEAFF. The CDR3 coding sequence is TGCAGTGCTAGGGGAAAGAACACTGAAGCTTTCTTT.

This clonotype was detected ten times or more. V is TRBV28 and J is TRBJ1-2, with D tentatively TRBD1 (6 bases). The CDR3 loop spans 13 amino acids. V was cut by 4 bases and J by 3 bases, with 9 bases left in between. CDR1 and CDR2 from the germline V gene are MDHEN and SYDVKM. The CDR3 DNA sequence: TGTGCCAGCAGTTCCTACAGGGACTATGGCTACACCTTC. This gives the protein CASSSYRDYGYTF.

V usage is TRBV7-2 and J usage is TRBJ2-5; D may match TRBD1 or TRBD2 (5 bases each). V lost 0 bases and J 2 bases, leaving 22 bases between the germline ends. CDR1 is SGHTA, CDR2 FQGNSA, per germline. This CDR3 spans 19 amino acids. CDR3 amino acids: CASSLAQEFSGTDQETQYF. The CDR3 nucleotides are TGTGCCAGCAGCTTAGCACAGGAGTTTTCGGGGACCGATCAAGAGACCCAGTACTTC.

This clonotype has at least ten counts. Written as DNA, the CDR3 is TGTGCCATCAGTGAGCCTGGACAGGGCCACGGGAACGAGCAGTACTTC. This translates into CAISEPGQGHGNEQYF. The chain carries TRBV10-3 and TRBJ2-7; 8 bases are a match to TRBD1. The V gene end was trimmed by 2 bases and the J gene end by 5 bases; junction bases not matched to a gene: 11. This CDR3 is 16 amino acids long. Germline lookup yields CDR1 ENHRY and CDR2 SYGVKD.

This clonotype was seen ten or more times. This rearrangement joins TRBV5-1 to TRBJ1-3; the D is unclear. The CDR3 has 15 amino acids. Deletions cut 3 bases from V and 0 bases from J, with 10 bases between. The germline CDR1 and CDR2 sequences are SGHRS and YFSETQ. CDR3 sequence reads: CASSSSSSSGNTIYF. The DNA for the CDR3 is TGCGCCAGCAGCTCGAGCTCCAGCTCTGGAAACACCATATATTTT. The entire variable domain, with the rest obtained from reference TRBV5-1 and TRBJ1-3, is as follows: KAGVTQTPRYLIKTRGQQVTLSCSPISGHRSVSWYQQTPGQGLQFLFEYFSETQRNKGNFPGRFSGRQFSNSRSEMNVSTLELGDSALYLCASSSSSSSGNTIYFGEGSWLTVV.

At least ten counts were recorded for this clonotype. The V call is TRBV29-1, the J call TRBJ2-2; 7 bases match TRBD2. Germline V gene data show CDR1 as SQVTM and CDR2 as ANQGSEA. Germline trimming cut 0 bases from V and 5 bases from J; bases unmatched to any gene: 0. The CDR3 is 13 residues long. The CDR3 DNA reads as TGCAGCGTTGAAGAAGCGGGGACCGGGGAGCTGTTTTTT. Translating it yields CSVEEAGTGELFF.

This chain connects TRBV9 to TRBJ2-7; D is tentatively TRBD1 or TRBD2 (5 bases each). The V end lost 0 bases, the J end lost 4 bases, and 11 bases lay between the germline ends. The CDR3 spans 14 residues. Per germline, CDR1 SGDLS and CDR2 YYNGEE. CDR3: CASSVAQGPYEQYF. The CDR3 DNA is TGTGCCAGCAGCGTAGCTCAGGGACCTTACGAGCAGTACTTC.

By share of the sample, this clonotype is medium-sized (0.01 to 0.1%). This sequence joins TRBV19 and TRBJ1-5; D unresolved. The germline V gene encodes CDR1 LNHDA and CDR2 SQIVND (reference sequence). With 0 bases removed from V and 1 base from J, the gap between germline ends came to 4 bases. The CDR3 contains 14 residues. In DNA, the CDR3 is TGTGCCAGTAGTATAGACCAGAGCAATCAGCCCCAGCATTTT. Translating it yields CASSIDQSNQPQHF.

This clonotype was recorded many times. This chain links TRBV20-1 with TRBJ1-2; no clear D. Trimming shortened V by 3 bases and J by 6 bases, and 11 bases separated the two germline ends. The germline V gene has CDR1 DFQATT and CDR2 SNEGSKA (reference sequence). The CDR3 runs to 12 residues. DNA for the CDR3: TGCAGTGCTAGGGCCTCTACAGATGGCTACACCTTC. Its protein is CSARASTDGYTF.